The 30 T cell receptor beta chains reported below all come from one sample, sequenced in a study of sequential checkpoint blockade in melanoma. The data were produced by immunoSEQ multiplex PCR, yet TCRdb's version contains in-frame clones alone and is incomplete. The sample yields around 11,000 clones, approximately 80% seen once. Treatment reported: randomized to nivolumab then ipilimumab (arm A) or the reverse (arm B). Here the sequenced sample was CD8+ T cells sorted from blood (inferred from file names), taken from a patient given nivolumab and ipilimumab in sequence. These receptors were obtained from a human donor with melanoma.

The chain employs TRBV11-2 and TRBJ1-5; D ambiguous. The germline V gene encodes CDR1 SGHAT and CDR2 FQNNGV. V was cut by 2 bases and J by 4 bases, with 9 bases left in between. The CDR3 contains 14 residues. CDR3 in DNA: TGTGCCAGCAGCTTATCGGCAGGTAATCAGCCCCAGCATTTT. Its translation: CASSLSAGNQPQHF.

The chain uses TRBV7-9 and TRBJ2-3; D gene unclear. This CDR3 region has 12 residues. V was shortened by 5 bases and J by 5 bases, with 8 bases between the two germline ends. Germline lookup yields CDR1 SEHNR and CDR2 FQNEAQ (reference sequence). Here the CDR3 reads CASSLNRDTQYF. The CDR3, as DNA: TGTGCCAGCAGCCTAAATAGAGATACGCAGTATTTT.

The chain recombines TRBV28 with TRBJ2-7; D perhaps matches TRBD2 (6 bases). V lost 1 base and J 0 bases, leaving 7 bases between the germline ends. Germline-derived CDR1 and CDR2 are MDHEN and SYDVKM. The CDR3 is made up of 14 amino acids. CDR3 protein: CASSLYGSSYEQYF. Here the CDR3 DNA reads TGTGCCAGCAGTTTATACGGGAGCTCCTACGAGCAGTACTTC.

This clone showed up just a few times. This chain links TRBV11-2 with TRBJ2-7; perhaps TRBD2 as D (7 bases). Looked up from germline, CDR1 is SGHAT and CDR2 is FQNNGV. V lost 5 bases and J lost 4, with 27 bases in between. The length of the CDR3 is 18 residues. The CDR3 reads CASSPLGMSGTFIYEQYF. In DNA form, the CDR3 reads TGTGCCAGCAGCCCTCTCGGAATGAGCGGGACATTCATTTACGAGCAGTACTTC.

The J gene is TRBJ2-7, the V gene TRBV6-6; unclear D gene. This CDR3 is 12 amino acids long. The germline V gene has CDR1 MNHNY and CDR2 SVGAGI (reference sequence). V was trimmed by 2 bases and J by 3 bases, leaving 5 bases between them. CDR3 amino acids: CASSYSSYEQYF. Written as DNA, the CDR3 is TGTGCCAGCAGTTACAGTAGCTACGAGCAGTACTTC.

This chain joins TRBV18 and TRBJ2-2; weak D call: TRBD1 (5 bases). Looked up from germline, CDR1 is KGHSH and CDR2 is LQKENI. Trimming cost V 3 bases and J 2 bases, with 10 bases left between them. The CDR3 covers 15 residues. As DNA, the CDR3 is TGTGCCAGCTCACCGATAGACAGTAACACCGGGGAGCTGTTTTTT. This translates into CASSPIDSNTGELFF.

In this sample, this clone is large. The sample carries other DNA sequences with the same CDR3. The chain is built from TRBV4-1 and TRBJ1-5; D ambiguous. Germline V gene sequence: CDR1 MGHRA, CDR2 YSYEKL. The CDR3 length is 12 residues. V dropped 0 bases and J dropped 15 bases, with 12 bases sitting between them. The CDR3: CASSQEAGPVHF. CDR3 coding DNA: TGCGCCAGCAGCCAAGAAGCGGGTCCTGTGCATTTT.

The genes are TRBV27 and TRBJ1-4; a weak D match, TRBD1 (6 bases). The CDR3 has 14 amino acids. Germline-derived CDR1 and CDR2 are MNHEY and SMNVEV (reference sequence). With 2 bases removed from V and 6 bases from J, the gap between germline ends came to 10 bases. This chain's CDR3 is CASSLGQGYEKLFF. Here the CDR3 DNA reads TGTGCCAGCAGTTTAGGGCAGGGGTATGAAAAACTGTTTTTT.

The gene calls are TRBV7-9 and TRBJ2-7; no reliable D call. The CDR3 is 13 amino acids. V was trimmed by 5 bases and J by 3 bases, leaving 11 bases between them. Germline CDR1 SEHNR, CDR2 FQNEAQ (reference sequence). CDR3 residues: CASSQSYHYEQYF. CDR3 coding DNA: TGTGCCAGCAGCCAATCCTACCACTACGAGCAGTACTTC.

This clone was seen once. The rearrangement links TRBV5-4 to TRBJ1-2, with 8 bases that match TRBD1. The CDR3 consists of 16 residues. The V gene's germline CDR1 is SGHNT and CDR2 YYREEE (reference sequence). Germline trimming cut 2 bases from V and 2 bases from J; bases unmatched to any gene: 8. The CDR3 DNA reads TGTGCCAGCAGCTTCAAGGGACAGGAATTAAACTATGGCTACACCTTC. Residues: CASSFKGQELNYGYTF.

DNA of the CDR3: TGTGCCAGCAGCTCAGGGTACCACTATGGCTACACCTTC. This gives the protein CASSSGYHYGYTF. The chain combines TRBV7-9 with TRBJ1-2; perhaps TRBD1 as D (5 bases). This CDR3 has 13 amino acids. The V and J ends lost 4 bases and 3 bases respectively, with 9 bases between them. CDR1 SEHNR and CDR2 FQNEAQ come from the germline V gene (reference sequence).

This clone has just one count. CDR3 bases: TGCAGTGCTAGAGACGGCTACGAGCAGTACTTC. It specifies CSARDGYEQYF. The chain combines TRBV20-1 with TRBJ2-7; no reliable D call. The CDR3 is 11 residues long. The V end was cut by 0 bases, the J end by 3 bases, with 3 bases between. Germline lookup yields CDR1 DFQATT and CDR2 SNEGSKA (reference sequence).

The chain uses TRBV2 and TRBJ2-7, with D possibly matching TRBD2 (5 bases). The V end lost 4 bases, the J end lost 5 bases, and 9 bases lay between the germline ends. Germline V gene lookup returns CDR1 SNHLY and CDR2 FYNNEI. The CDR3 length is 12 residues. This chain's CDR3 is CASSGAGNEQYF. The CDR3 DNA sequence: TGTGCCAGCAGTGGGGCCGGGAACGAGCAGTACTTC.

J is TRBJ1-1 and V is TRBV7-8, with D unclear. This CDR3 is built from 17 residues. Looked up from germline, CDR1 is SGHVS and CDR2 is FQNEAQ. Trimming shortened V by 5 bases and J by 3 bases, and 22 bases separated the two germline ends. This chain's CDR3 is CASSPTFFRAGDTEAFF. For the CDR3, the DNA is TGTGCCAGCAGCCCGACCTTTTTTAGGGCCGGGGACACTGAAGCTTTCTTT.

The rearrangement links TRBV28 to TRBJ2-1; D perhaps matches TRBD1 (5 bases). Trimming removed 8 bases from V and 1 base from J, with 15 bases in between. The CDR3 consists of 15 residues. Germline V gene sequence: CDR1 MDHEN, CDR2 SYDVKM. The CDR3 spells CASGGAPLSYNEQFF. The CDR3 nucleotides read TGTGCCAGCGGTGGGGCCCCACTATCCTACAATGAGCAGTTCTTC.

A few counts support this clone. The V and J genes are TRBV28 and TRBJ2-7, with D hard to call. In germline, CDR1 is MDHEN, CDR2 SYDVKM. There are 14 residues in the CDR3. V lost 4 bases and J 3 bases, leaving 13 bases between the germline ends. This chain's CDR3 is CASSSRLSYYEQYF. CDR3 sequence (DNA): TGTGCCAGCAGTTCCAGACTGTCGTACTACGAGCAGTACTTC. The full variable domain, completed using reference TRBV28 and TRBJ2-7, is DVKVTQSSRYLVKRTGEKVFLECVQDMDHENMFWYRQDPGLGLRLIYFSYDVKMKEKGDIPEGYSVSREKKERFSLILESASTNQTSMYLCASSSRLSYYEQYFGPGTRLTVT.

This clone was counted a few times. The chain has TRBV5-4 and TRBJ2-2; D is unclear. Germline V gene lookup returns CDR1 SGHNT and CDR2 YYREEE (reference sequence). CDR3 length equals 13 residues. Trimming took off 0 bases at V and 3 bases at J, with 3 bases between the two ends. The CDR3 sequence: CASSLADTGELFF. The CDR3 nucleotides are TGTGCCAGCAGCTTGGCGGACACCGGGGAGCTGTTTTTT.

The chain recombines TRBV4-1 with TRBJ2-7, with D possibly matching TRBD2 (5 bases). CDR3 length equals 14 residues. Trimming took 0 bases from V and 3 from J, leaving 9 bases between them. CDR1 is MGHRA and CDR2 is YSYEKL in the germline V gene. This CDR3 is CASSQDPSGYEQYF. As DNA, the CDR3 is TGCGCCAGCAGCCAAGATCCCAGCGGCTACGAGCAGTACTTC.

The chain uses TRBV6-7 and TRBJ2-6; 9 nucleotides line up with TRBD1. TRBV6-7 is identified as an open reading frame with a role that is uncertain. This CDR3 comprises 15 residues. Germline trimming cut 5 bases from V and 2 bases from J; bases unmatched to any gene: 1. This chain's CDR3 is CASSRQGAGANVLTF. The CDR3 DNA reads as TGTGCCAGCAGTCGACAGGGGGCTGGGGCCAACGTCCTGACTTTC.

The V gene is TRBV5-6, the J gene TRBJ1-1; tentative D call: TRBD1 (6 bases). Trimming removed 2 bases at V and 5 bases at J, with 13 bases between. Germline loops: CDR1 SGHDT, CDR2 YYEEEE. The length of the CDR3 is 14 residues. The CDR3 nucleotides are TGTGCCAGCAGCTTAACAGGGTTAAGAACTGAAGCTTTCTTT. This gives the protein CASSLTGLRTEAFF.

The rearrangement links TRBV28 to TRBJ1-3; D is ambiguous. Germline V gene lookup returns CDR1 MDHEN and CDR2 SYDVKM. The CDR3 consists of 15 residues. V lost 4 bases, J lost 0 bases, and 10 bases lay in between. CDR3 in amino acids: CASSSPGVSGNTIYF. DNA of the CDR3: TGTGCCAGCAGTTCCCCAGGCGTCTCTGGAAACACCATATATTTT.

The V gene is TRBV29-1, the J gene TRBJ1-2, with 12 bases that match TRBD1. The CDR3 is 18 amino acids. CDR1 SQVTM and CDR2 ANQGSEA come from the germline V gene. With 7 bases clipped from V and 0 bases from J, the junction kept 15 bases outside the gene matches. The CDR3 DNA reads as TGCAGCGCATACCCGGGACAGGGGGCGGAAGATTCTAACTATGGCTACACCTTC. It codes for CSAYPGQGAEDSNYGYTF.

The V gene is TRBV9, the J gene TRBJ2-7; TRBD1 matches at 7 bases. The CDR3 extends over 15 amino acids. Germline loops: CDR1 SGDLS, CDR2 YYNGEE. V was pared by 0 bases and J by 4 bases, with 7 bases of the junction left unmatched. In nucleotides, the CDR3 is TGTGCCAGCAGCGTAGGGGGACAGCAGAGTTACGAGCAGTACTTC. Amino acid sequence: CASSVGGQQSYEQYF.

As regards this clone: An end of the junction differs from the germline gene, which may be a read error. This sequence joins TRBV27 and TRBJ1-2; maybe TRBD1 (6 bases). This CDR3 is built from 15 residues. The germline V gene has CDR1 MNHEY and CDR2 SMNVEV (reference sequence). CDR3 in amino acids: CAGSFVFRGAEEYTF. The DNA for the CDR3 is TGTGCCGGCAGTTTTGTCTTTCGGGGGGCGGAGGAGTACACCTTC.

The rearrangement links TRBV11-2 to TRBJ2-7, with 12 bases identical to TRBD1. Germline loops: CDR1 SGHAT, CDR2 FQNNGV. V trimming: 3 bases; J trimming: 2 bases; junction bases outside the gene matches: 5. CDR3 length: 16 amino acids. This CDR3 reads CASSLSWDRGPYEQYF. The CDR3 nucleotides are TGTGCCAGCAGCTTGAGTTGGGACAGGGGGCCCTACGAGCAGTACTTC.

The V call is TRBV7-2, the J call TRBJ1-3; D is ambiguous. The CDR3 runs 14 residues. The V gene's germline CDR1 is SGHTA and CDR2 FQGNSA. Trimming removed 5 bases from V and 0 bases from J, with 8 bases in between. The CDR3 nucleotides read TGTGCCAGCAGCCGAGGCCTCTCTGGAAACACCATATATTTT. Translation gives CASSRGLSGNTIYF.

This clone was seen a few times. The chain carries TRBV7-9 and TRBJ2-7; tentatively, D is TRBD2 (6 bases). The CDR3 loop spans 13 amino acids. Per germline, CDR1 SEHNR and CDR2 FQNEAQ (reference sequence). Trimming took off 7 bases at V and 6 bases at J, with 16 bases between the two ends. The CDR3 loop reads CASTRGNRAEQYF. CDR3 DNA: TGTGCCAGCACTCGGGGGAATAGGGCCGAGCAGTACTTC.

The gene calls are TRBV5-1 and TRBJ1-2; possible D gene TRBD1, 5 bases. V gave up 0 bases and J gave up 5 bases, with 14 bases separating them. Germline lookup yields CDR1 SGHRS and CDR2 YFSETQ. There are 15 residues in the CDR3. The CDR3 DNA is TGCGCCAGCAGCTTGGAGGTCTATCAGGGATATGGCTACACCTTC. Protein product: CASSLEVYQGYGYTF.

This clone was detected only a few times. The chain links TRBV16 to TRBJ1-5, with no clear D. The CDR3 runs 15 residues. In germline, CDR1 is KGHSY, CDR2 FQNENV. Trimming left V 2 bases short and J 0 bases short, with 8 bases between. The CDR3 loop reads CASSQRGSSNQPQHF. CDR3 sequence (DNA): TGTGCCAGCAGCCAACGAGGTAGTAGCAATCAGCCCCAGCATTTT.

J is TRBJ1-1 and V is TRBV7-4, with TRBD1 matching 8 bases. Looked up from germline, CDR1 is SGHVT and CDR2 is SQSDAQ. The trim removed 5 bases at V and 4 bases at J, leaving 21 bases unmatched. CDR3 size: 19 residues. The CDR3 reads CASSPNQGAGGGGPTEAFF. For the CDR3, the DNA is TGTGCCAGCAGCCCAAACCAGGGGGCCGGCGGCGGGGGACCCACTGAAGCTTTCTTT. The full variable domain, completed using reference TRBV7-4 and TRBJ1-1, is GAGVSQSPRYKVAKRGRDVALRCDSISGHVTLYWYRQTLGQGSEVLTYSQSDAQRDKSGRPSGRFSAERPERSVSTLKIQRTEQGDSAVYLCASSPNQGAGGGGPTEAFFGQGTRLTVV.